The 20 T cell receptor beta chains below all came from one sample that was sequenced in a study of blood T cell repertoires in COVID-19. The protocol was immunoSEQ multiplex PCR, while the TCRdb copy is restricted to in-frame clones and leaves out a portion. In the table there are just under 350,000 clones, over 70% of which are singletons. The sequenced material came from peripheral blood. Receptors were obtained from a young man with active or convalescent COVID-19.

V usage is TRBV28 and J usage is TRBJ1-2; a weak D match, TRBD1 (5 bases). The V gene lost 8 bases and the J gene lost 4 bases, with 20 bases spanning the gap. The CDR3 spans 15 residues. CDR1 is MDHEN and CDR2 is SYDVKM in the germline V gene. CDR3 amino acids: CASLPRGGGSYGYTF. In DNA form, the CDR3 reads TGTGCCAGCCTACCACGGGGGGGAGGTTCCTATGGCTACACCTTC.

The V and J genes are TRBV3-1 (or the pseudogene TRBV3-2) and TRBJ2-7, with a possible D match to TRBD2 (6 bases). The CDR3 is 14 residues long. Between the trimmed V and J ends, which lost 4 bases and 7 bases, there was a span of 17 bases. Germline CDR1 LGHDT, CDR2 YNNKEL (reference sequence). The CDR3 sequence is CASSRRVASREQYF. In nucleotides, the CDR3 is TGTGCCAGCAGCCGGAGGGTGGCTAGCCGAGAGCAGTACTTC.

J is TRBJ1-5 and V is TRBV9; D unresolved. The CDR3 covers 14 residues. Trimming took 0 bases from V and 5 from J, leaving 9 bases between them. Per the germline V gene, CDR1 is SGDLS and CDR2 is YYNGEE. The CDR3 spells CASSVGTEDQPQHF. Written as DNA, the CDR3 is TGTGCCAGCAGCGTAGGCACAGAAGATCAGCCCCAGCATTTT.

The chain carries TRBV19 and TRBJ1-2; 9 bases agree with TRBD1. Germline V gives CDR1 LNHDA, CDR2 SQIVND (reference sequence). The J segment lost 8 bases and the V segment lost 3 bases, leaving 10 bases of the junction unmatched. The CDR3 covers 15 residues. In DNA form, the CDR3 reads TGTGCCAGTAGTATTGGACCTTGGACAGGGGACGGCTACACCTTC. Translating gives CASSIGPWTGDGYTF.

The table lists this clone with a count of one. CDR3 coding DNA: TGTGCCAGCAGCTTAGGTTCAGCGGGAACATCCTACGAGCAGTACTTC. Translating it yields CASSLGSAGTSYEQYF. The genes are TRBV7-9 and TRBJ2-7; 7 bases align to TRBD2. The V gene's germline CDR1 is SEHNR and CDR2 FQNEAQ (reference sequence). V gave up 1 base and J gave up 1 base; unmatched junction bases: 7. The CDR3 contains 16 residues.

Worth noting for this clone: Other DNA sequences of this sample code for an identical CDR3. The rearrangement joins TRBV24-1 to TRBJ1-1; a possible D gene is TRBD1 (5 bases). Germline CDR1 and CDR2: KGHDR and SFDVKD. The CDR3 sequence is 12 residues long. With 7 bases removed from V and 1 base from J, the gap between germline ends came to 6 bases. Written as DNA, the CDR3 is TGTGCCACCAGGGGGGGGAACACTGAAGCTTTCTTT. It is translated as CATRGGNTEAFF.

This clone was counted once. The chain combines TRBV29-1 with TRBJ1-4; 7 bases match TRBD1. This CDR3 spans 16 amino acids. V trimming: 4 bases; J trimming: 10 bases; junction bases outside the gene matches: 18. The germline gives CDR1 SQVTM, CDR2 ANQGSEA. The CDR3: CSVAGVAGQPPSKLFF. In DNA, the CDR3 is TGCAGCGTTGCGGGAGTGGCGGGACAGCCCCCTTCAAAACTGTTTTTT.

The chain is built from TRBV6-5 and TRBJ2-7, with D tentatively TRBD2 (7 bases). The CDR3 extends over 14 amino acids. V lost 3 bases, J lost 6 bases, and 15 bases lay in between. CDR1 and CDR2 (germline): MNHEY, SVGAGI. CDR3 sequence: CASSYTGGSSEQYF. Written as DNA, the CDR3 is TGTGCCAGCAGTTATACGGGGGGCTCATCCGAGCAGTACTTC.

This chain uses TRBV29-1 with TRBJ2-5, with D tentatively TRBD1 (6 bases). Germline CDR1 and CDR2: SQVTM and ANQGSEA. Trimming removed 7 bases from V and 0 bases from J, with 9 bases in between. There are 12 residues in the CDR3. CDR3 sequence: CSAGQHQETQYF. CDR3 DNA sequence: TGCAGCGCTGGACAGCACCAAGAGACCCAGTACTTC.

The rearrangement uses TRBV18 and TRBJ1-6; possibly TRBD1 for D (6 bases). The germline V gene encodes CDR1 KGHSH and CDR2 LQKENI. This CDR3 region has 14 residues. Between the trimmed V and J ends, which lost 6 bases and 10 bases, there was a span of 16 bases. CDR3 bases: TGTGCCAGCTCCGCCGGGACAAAAGGGTCACCCCTCCACTTT. Protein: CASSAGTKGSPLHF.

The chain carries TRBV10-3 and TRBJ1-1; the D is unclear. The CDR3 consists of 14 residues. The V end was cut by 2 bases, the J end by 5 bases, with 12 bases between. Germline CDR1 and CDR2: ENHRY and SYGVKD. The CDR3 sequence: CAISEKVGETEAFF. The CDR3 DNA reads as TGTGCCATCAGTGAGAAGGTCGGGGAAACTGAAGCTTTCTTT.

This chain uses TRBV18 with TRBJ1-5; the match to TRBD1 covers 7 bases. The germline gives CDR1 KGHSH, CDR2 LQKENI. The CDR3 loop spans 14 amino acids. After removal of 6 bases from V and 5 bases from J, the junction contained 7 bases not matched to a gene. CDR3: CASSPTGSDQPQHF. DNA of the CDR3: TGTGCCAGCTCGCCGACAGGGAGCGATCAGCCCCAGCATTTT.

This rearrangement joins TRBV28 to TRBJ1-4, with 8 bases identical to TRBD1. The CDR3 covers 15 residues. With 2 bases clipped from V and 7 bases from J, the junction kept 6 bases outside the gene matches. CDR1 MDHEN and CDR2 SYDVKM come from the germline V gene. This CDR3 reads CASSLGQGAVEKLFF. CDR3 DNA sequence: TGTGCCAGCAGTTTAGGGCAGGGGGCCGTTGAAAAACTGTTTTTT.

This sequence joins TRBV5-1 and TRBJ2-1, with a possible D match to TRBD2 (5 bases). CDR1 is SGHRS, CDR2 YFSETQ, per germline. Trimming shortened V by 5 bases and J by 0 bases, and 21 bases separated the two germline ends. The CDR3 length is 18 residues. The CDR3: CASREAVGLGSSYNEQFF. The CDR3 DNA follows: TGCGCCAGCAGAGAAGCGGTGGGGTTAGGGAGCTCCTACAATGAGCAGTTCTTC.

The V and J genes are TRBV29-1 and TRBJ2-7; the D gene is possibly TRBD1 (6 bases). Trimming took off 8 bases at V and 4 bases at J, with 15 bases between the two ends. CDR3 size: 12 residues. Germline CDR1 SQVTM, CDR2 ANQGSEA. This chain's CDR3 is CSSQTGTYEQYF. CDR3 sequence (DNA): TGCAGCTCCCAGACAGGCACTTACGAGCAGTACTTC.

This chain links TRBV27 with TRBJ1-2; weak D call: TRBD1 (6 bases). The CDR3 extends over 13 amino acids. Germline loops: CDR1 MNHEY, CDR2 SMNVEV (reference sequence). Between the trimmed V and J ends, which lost 5 bases and 4 bases, there was a span of 11 bases. The CDR3 DNA is TGTGCCAGCAGTCTAACAGGGCCCTATGGCTACACCTTC. Translated: CASSLTGPYGYTF.

The chain is built from TRBV27 and TRBJ1-6, with D hard to call. Trimming took off 7 bases at V and 10 bases at J, with 11 bases between the two ends. This CDR3 region has 12 residues. Germline CDR1 is MNHEY and CDR2 is SMNVEV (reference sequence). DNA of the CDR3: TGTGCCAGCACCACACCTCCGTCACCCCTCCACTTT. Residues: CASTTPPSPLHF.

The V gene is TRBV6-6, the J gene TRBJ2-7; 12 nucleotides align to TRBD2. The junction had 5 bases not matched to a gene; V was cut back by 6 bases and J by 2 bases. Per germline, CDR1 MNHNY and CDR2 SVGAGI (reference sequence). The CDR3 runs to 15 residues. The CDR3 spells CASRTGTSGPYEQYF. The CDR3 nucleotides read TGTGCCAGCAGAACCGGGACTAGCGGGCCCTACGAGCAGTACTTC.

The V call is TRBV7-2, the J call TRBJ2-3; TRBD1 matches 12 bases. CDR1 is SGHTA, CDR2 FQGNSA, per germline. This CDR3 has 18 residues. The J segment lost 3 bases and the V segment lost 5 bases, leaving 12 bases of the junction unmatched. The CDR3 DNA reads as TGTGCCAGCAGCGAGTACGGGACAGGGGGCGGGGGGACAGATACGCAGTATTTT. Encoded protein: CASSEYGTGGGGTDTQYF.

The V gene is TRBV30, the J gene TRBJ2-1; possible D gene TRBD1, 7 bases. V was cut by 0 bases and J by 8 bases, with 17 bases left in between. CDR3 length: 15 residues. Germline CDR1 is GTSNPN and CDR2 is SVGIG (reference sequence). The CDR3 is CAWSVRRGPRDEQFF. In nucleotides, the CDR3 is TGTGCCTGGAGTGTAAGGAGGGGGCCCCGGGATGAGCAGTTCTTC.